The sequence of this T cell receptor (beta chain) was determined in a study of T cell responses to AZD1222 COVID-19 vaccine (dated by TCRdb to about 2021). Background on the whole study: Because spike-specific TCR depth and breadth did not differ between the two schedules, AZD1222 recipients who got a second dose at roughly 4 weeks were pooled with those who got a second dose at roughly 12 weeks. Enrollment into the trials was organized by age into subgroups of 18-55, 56-69 and 70-plus years, and those subgroups contained roughly 160, 29 and 62 TCR-sequenced participants, respectively. TCR sequencing was performed for about 250 trial participants, of whom around 200 were given two doses of AZD1222 and around 26 were given two doses of MenACWY control vaccine. Broad study findings and their caveats: Most participants were white British and females outnumbered males, and the authors suggested that clonal diversity may have been underestimated. Conclusions about previously exposed vaccinees are limited because only six or seven AZD1222 recipients were SARS-CoV-2 seropositive at baseline. The 56-69-year group was small, and its depth increase did not reach significance, likely because of low power. Epitopes outside the regions mutated in the B.1.351 and B.1.1.7 variants were reportedly recognized by nearly half of the unique spike-specific TCRs. Vaccine-associated CD4 TCRs spanned the whole spike protein, with dominant responses in regions 160-218 and 743-854. Because no samples from the day 14 peak response were available, repertoires could be characterized only after the peak T cell response. After two AZD1222 doses, both the breadth and the depth of spike-specific TCRs were significantly higher than at day 0 and than in MenACWY recipients.

As to this clone: Its recognized antigen is unknown. No much larger clone exists at a distance of one base, and base qualities are not known.

From a lookup of the germline V gene, CDR1 and CDR2 are MDHEN and SYDVKM. Between the V and J ends, shortened by 7 bases and 1 base respectively, the junction contains 18 bases. There are 16 amino acids in the CDR3, from cysteine to phenylalanine inclusive. The sequence is cut down to CDR3 DNA, 48 bases in frame from base 1. This sample's time point label indicates: baseline before first vaccination. The vaccinee samples were drawn from two UK trials, COV001 and COV002, one of which was a single-blind randomized controlled phase 2/3 trial testing AZD1222 (ChAdOx1 nCoV-19) in healthy adults. Trial participant PBMC samples were collected at day 0 and day 28 after the second dose for TCRbeta chain sequencing. The CDR3 regions of human TCRbeta chains were subjected to immunosequencing. As for the original processing: Repertoire TCRs were matched against a reference library of SARS-CoV-2-specific TCRs generated with the MIRA antigen-specificity platform. Breadth was defined as the fraction of unique TCRs that were SARS-CoV-2-associated. Depth was defined as the fraction of total T cells that were SARS-CoV-2-associated. Each spike-specific TCR was assigned to its reactive spike region and to a CD4 or CD8 class using the MIRA data. Log10-transformed breadth and depth values were compared by one-way ANOVA with Sidak's multiple comparisons tests. TCRdb re-hosts the immuneACCESS table, in-frame sequences only. Its copies lack some clones; in the studies checked, an unresolved V gene accounts for under half of them, and the cause for the rest is not known. V, J and clone size reflect that table, while D and trimming were determined from the DNA. A total of 110,000 to 150,000 clones appear in this sample, about 93% of them only once. About 3.8% of the sample is taken by the ten largest.

The clonotype originates from an adult in good health. The input for sequencing was peripheral blood, taken on day 0 of AZD1222 vaccination. This receptor chain uses TRBV28 and TRBJ2-3, and TRBD2 may be the D gene, going by 6 matching bases. In nucleotide form, the sequence is TGTGCCAGCAACCCTACGGCGGGAAGACGCACAGATACGCAGTATTTT. It is translated as CASNPTAGRRTDTQYF.